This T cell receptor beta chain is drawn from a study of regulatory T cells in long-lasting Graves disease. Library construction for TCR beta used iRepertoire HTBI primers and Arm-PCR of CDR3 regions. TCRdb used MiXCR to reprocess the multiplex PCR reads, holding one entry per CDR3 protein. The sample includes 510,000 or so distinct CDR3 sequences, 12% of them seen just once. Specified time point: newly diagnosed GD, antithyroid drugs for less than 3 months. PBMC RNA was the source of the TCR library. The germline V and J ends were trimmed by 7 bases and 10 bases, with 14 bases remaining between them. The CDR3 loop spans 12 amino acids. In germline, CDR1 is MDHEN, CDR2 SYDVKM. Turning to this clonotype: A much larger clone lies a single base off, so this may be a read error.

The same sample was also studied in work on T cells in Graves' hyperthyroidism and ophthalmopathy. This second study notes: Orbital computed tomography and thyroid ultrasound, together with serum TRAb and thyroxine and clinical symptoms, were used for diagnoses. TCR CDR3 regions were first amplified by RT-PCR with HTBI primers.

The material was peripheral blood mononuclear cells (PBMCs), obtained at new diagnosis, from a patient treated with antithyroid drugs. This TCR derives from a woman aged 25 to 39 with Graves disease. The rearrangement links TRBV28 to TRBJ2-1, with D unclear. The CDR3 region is CASNGGAYEQFF. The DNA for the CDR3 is TGTGCCAGCAATGGCGGAGCCTACGAGCAGTTCTTC.